Below, one T cell receptor beta chain is given with its context. This sample is part of a study of blood T cell repertoires in COVID-19. Source study methods: The assay estimated nucleated cells by amplifying reference gene primers. The assay was immunoSEQ multiplex PCR, and TCRdb's table has in-frame clones only and misses some. Clone size and V and J calls were adopted from that table, with D and trimming inferred from the DNA. This repertoire shows about 100,000 clones, approximately 88% found once; its top ten account for around 6.5%. The CDR3 loop spans 12 amino acids. Trimming took off 6 bases at V and 4 bases at J, with 10 bases between the two ends. Per germline, CDR1 MNHEY and CDR2 SVGAGI.

This receptor was taken from a woman in her fifties or sixties with acute or convalescent COVID-19. The rearrangement joins TRBV6-5 to TRBJ2-7, with D possibly matching TRBD1 (5 bases). The material sequenced was peripheral blood. CDR3 sequence: CASSRTMYEQYF. The DNA for the CDR3 is TGTGCCAGCAGCCGGACAATGTACGAGCAGTACTTC.